This T cell receptor (beta chain) is from a study of CD8 T cells in ankylosing spondylitis. Regarding the study as a whole: Reportedly, disease-linked clones are significantly enriched in ankylosing spondylitis patients' matched synovial fluid. Apparently characteristic of ankylosing spondylitis blood was a TCR beta motif (roughly 8 highly homologous variants).

In its sample, this clonotype was seen many times. The antigen remains undetermined. The CDR3 has 14 residues. V lost 7 bases and J lost 2, with 9 bases in between. By quantitative 5'-RACE with molecular barcodes, the TCR beta libraries were made. From the 5' RACE reads, TCRdb called clonotypes with MiXCR, one entry per CDR3 protein. The sample includes fewer than 550,000 distinct CDR3 sequences, about 5.7% of them seen just once. The specimen was blood, either unsorted or a sorted T cell fraction (not recorded which). The sequence came from a male donor with ankylosing spondylitis. This chain joins TRBV12-3 or TRBV12-4 and TRBJ1-6; D uncertain. CDR3 sequence reads: CASTATTYNSPLHF. CDR3 sequence (DNA): TGTGCCAGCACCGCTACGACCTATAATTCACCCCTCCACTTT.